The next 13 T cell receptor beta chains were all read from a single sample in a study of blood T cell repertoires in COVID-19. Clones were sequenced by immunoSEQ multiplex PCR, and TCRdb holds only the in-frame ones, with some missing. The table includes some 150,000 clones, 86% detected once. The sample was peripheral blood. All receptors derive from a woman aged 60 to 75 with COVID-19, enrolled during active disease.

The chain couples TRBV18 to TRBJ1-5, with a weak D call TRBD1 (6 bases). This CDR3 spans 16 amino acids. V lost 1 base and J lost 4, with 14 bases in between. Per the germline V gene, CDR1 is KGHSH and CDR2 is LQKENI. CDR3 in amino acids: CASSPRAGRGNQPQHF. For the CDR3, the DNA is TGTGCCAGCTCACCACGCGCGGGCAGGGGTAATCAGCCCCAGCATTTT.

V usage is TRBV9 and J usage is TRBJ1-4, with D possibly matching TRBD1 (5 bases). Germline V lookup: CDR1 SGDLS, CDR2 YYNGEE. The V gene lost 0 bases and the J gene lost 7 bases, with 13 bases spanning the gap. The length of the CDR3 is 15 residues. The CDR3 DNA is TGTGCCAGCAGCGTAGCTCCAGGGCGTGGTGAAAAACTGTTTTTT. It specifies CASSVAPGRGEKLFF.

This clone was observed a few times. The J gene is TRBJ1-2, the V gene TRBV6-2 or TRBV6-3, with 8 bases lining up with TRBD1. The CDR3 consists of 14 residues. Germline V gene sequence: CDR1 MNHEY, CDR2 SVGEGT. J gave up 3 bases and V 6 bases, and 6 bases lay outside the gene matches. CDR3 nucleotide sequence: TGTGCCAGCAGCTTACAGGGGGGCGACTATGGCTACACCTTC. Its translation: CASSLQGGDYGYTF.

The chain links TRBV21-1 to TRBJ2-7; the table calls TRBD1, which could not be checked here. TRBV21-1 is classified as a pseudogene. This CDR3 has 15 amino acids. The CDR3 DNA is TGTGCCAGCACGGATGGGCGGACAGGAGCCTACGAGCAGTACTTC. It codes for CASTDGRTGAYEQYF.

The chain has TRBV28 and TRBJ2-1; D perhaps matches TRBD1 (6 bases). From germline, CDR1 is MDHEN and CDR2 SYDVKM. Trimming took 3 bases from V and 6 from J, leaving 12 bases between them. The CDR3 covers 14 residues. The CDR3 sequence is CASSFRGEGNEQFF. CDR3 bases: TGTGCCAGCAGTTTCAGGGGTGAGGGCAATGAGCAGTTCTTC.

The chain combines TRBV7-6 with TRBJ1-1; TRBD1 aligns across 9 bases. V lost 2 bases and J lost 1; bases outside the gene matches: 2. CDR1 and CDR2 (germline): SGHVS, FNYEAQ. The CDR3 is made up of 15 amino acids. CDR3 amino acids: CASSLRDRENTEAFF. The CDR3 coding sequence is TGTGCCAGCAGCTTACGGGACAGGGAGAACACTGAAGCTTTCTTT.

The chain links TRBV7-9 to TRBJ2-7; D might be TRBD2 (9 bases). Deletions cut 6 bases from V and 7 bases from J, with 31 bases between. This CDR3 region has 18 residues. Germline lookup yields CDR1 SEHNR and CDR2 FQNEAQ (reference sequence). This CDR3 is CASSRPGTGSSGSREQYF. The CDR3, as DNA: TGTGCCAGCAGTCGCCCCGGGACAGGAAGTAGCGGGAGTCGGGAGCAGTACTTC.

The chain uses TRBV24-1 and TRBJ2-2, with D tentatively TRBD1 (6 bases). Trimming shortened V by 7 bases and J by 1 base, and 9 bases separated the two germline ends. CDR3 length: 14 residues. The germline CDR1 and CDR2 sequences are KGHDR and SFDVKD. The CDR3 here is CATRPGQNTGELFF. The CDR3 DNA reads as TGTGCCACCAGGCCGGGACAGAACACCGGGGAGCTGTTTTTT.

V usage is TRBV9 and J usage is TRBJ1-2; D is undetermined. Trimming shortened V by 0 bases and J by 0 bases, and 15 bases separated the two germline ends. Per the germline V gene, CDR1 is SGDLS and CDR2 is YYNGEE. This CDR3 spans 17 amino acids. The CDR3 DNA reads TGTGCCAGCAGCGTAGAGCGGGCCCCGTTAGCTAACTATGGCTACACCTTC. Its protein is CASSVERAPLANYGYTF.

This chain joins TRBV6-2 or TRBV6-3 and TRBJ2-5, with TRBD2 identical over 10 bases. The V segment lost 0 bases and the J segment 4 bases; nucleotides outside the gene matches: 14. This CDR3 has 19 amino acids. Germline lookup yields CDR1 MNHEY and CDR2 SVGEGT. Here the CDR3 reads CASSYSGLAGDWGLETQYF. The DNA for the CDR3 is TGTGCCAGCAGTTACTCGGGCCTAGCGGGAGATTGGGGATTAGAGACCCAGTACTTC.

This chain links TRBV5-1 with TRBJ2-5, with D tentatively TRBD2 (6 bases). Germline CDR1 and CDR2: SGHRS and YFSETQ. CDR3 length equals 16 residues. The V end lost 4 bases, the J end lost 0 bases, and 16 bases lay between the germline ends. The CDR3 DNA sequence: TGCGCCAGCAGCGCAGACCGGGGGTTGTACCAAGAGACCCAGTACTTC. Protein: CASSADRGLYQETQYF.

This sequence joins TRBV5-1 and TRBJ2-7, with 10 positions matching TRBD2. Germline V gene sequence: CDR1 SGHRS, CDR2 YFSETQ. CDR3 length: 15 residues. V lost 2 bases, J lost 0 bases, and 2 bases stayed unmatched. In DNA, the CDR3 is TGCGCCAGCAGCTTAGCTAGCGGGAGCTCCTACGAGCAGTACTTC. It codes for CASSLASGSSYEQYF.

This clone has only a few counts. The J gene is TRBJ1-6, the V gene TRBV11-2; 7 positions agree with TRBD1. Looked up from germline, CDR1 is SGHAT and CDR2 is FQNNGV. The CDR3 spans 16 residues. The V and J ends lost 0 bases and 9 bases, in that order; junction bases with no gene match: 8. CDR3 loop: CASSLDPTGYGSPLHF. CDR3 sequence (DNA): TGTGCCAGCAGCTTAGATCCGACAGGGTACGGTTCACCCCTCCACTTT. The whole variable domain, remainder taken from reference TRBV11-2 and TRBJ1-6, is EAGVAQSPRYKIIEKRQSVAFWCNPISGHATLYWYQQILGQGPKLLIQFQNNGVVDDSQLPKDRFSAERLKGVDSTLKIQPAKLEDSAVYLCASSLDPTGYGSPLHFGNGTRLTVT.